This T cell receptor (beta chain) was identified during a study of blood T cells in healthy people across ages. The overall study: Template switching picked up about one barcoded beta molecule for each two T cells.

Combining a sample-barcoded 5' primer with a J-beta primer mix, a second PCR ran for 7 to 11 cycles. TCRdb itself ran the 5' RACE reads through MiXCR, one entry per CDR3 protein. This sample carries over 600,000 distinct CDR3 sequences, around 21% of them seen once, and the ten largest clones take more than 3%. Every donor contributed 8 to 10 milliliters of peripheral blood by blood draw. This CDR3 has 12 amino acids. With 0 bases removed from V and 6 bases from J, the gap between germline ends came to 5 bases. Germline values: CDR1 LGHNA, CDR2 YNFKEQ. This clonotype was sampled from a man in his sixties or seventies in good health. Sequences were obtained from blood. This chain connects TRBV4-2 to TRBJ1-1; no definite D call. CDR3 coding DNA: TGTGCCAGCAGCCAAGATTTAGCTGAAGCTTTCTTT. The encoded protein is CASSQDLAEAFF.